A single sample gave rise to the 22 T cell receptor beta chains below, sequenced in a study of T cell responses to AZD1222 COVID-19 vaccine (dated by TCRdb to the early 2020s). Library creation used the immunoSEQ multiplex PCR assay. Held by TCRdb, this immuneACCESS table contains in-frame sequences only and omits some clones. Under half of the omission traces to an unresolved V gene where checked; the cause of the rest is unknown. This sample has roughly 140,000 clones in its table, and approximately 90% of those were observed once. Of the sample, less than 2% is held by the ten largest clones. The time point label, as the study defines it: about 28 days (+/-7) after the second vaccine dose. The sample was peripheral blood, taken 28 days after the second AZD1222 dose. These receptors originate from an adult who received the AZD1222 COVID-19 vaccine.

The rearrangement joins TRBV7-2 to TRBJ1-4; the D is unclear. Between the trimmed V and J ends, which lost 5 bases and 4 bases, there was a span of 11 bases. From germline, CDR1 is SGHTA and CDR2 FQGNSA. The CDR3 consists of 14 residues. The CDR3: CASSPNSLNEKLFF. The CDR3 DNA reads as TGTGCCAGCAGCCCGAACTCCCTTAATGAAAAACTGTTTTTT.

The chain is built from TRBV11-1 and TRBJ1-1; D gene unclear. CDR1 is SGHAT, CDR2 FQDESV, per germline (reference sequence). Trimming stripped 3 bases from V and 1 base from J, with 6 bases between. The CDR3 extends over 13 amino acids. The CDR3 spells CASSLRRNTEAFF. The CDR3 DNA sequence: TGTGCCAGCAGCTTGAGGAGGAACACTGAAGCTTTCTTT. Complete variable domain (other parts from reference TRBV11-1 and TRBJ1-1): EAEVAQSPRYKITEKSQAVAFWCDPISGHATLYWYRQILGQGPELLVQFQDESVVDDSQLPKDRFSAERLKGVDSTLKIQPAELGDSAMYLCASSLRRNTEAFFGQGTRLTVV.

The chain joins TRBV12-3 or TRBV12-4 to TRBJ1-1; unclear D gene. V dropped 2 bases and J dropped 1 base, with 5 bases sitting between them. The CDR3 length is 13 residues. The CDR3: CASSLLRNTEAFF. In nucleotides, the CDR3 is TGTGCCAGCAGTTTACTCCGGAACACTGAAGCTTTCTTT.

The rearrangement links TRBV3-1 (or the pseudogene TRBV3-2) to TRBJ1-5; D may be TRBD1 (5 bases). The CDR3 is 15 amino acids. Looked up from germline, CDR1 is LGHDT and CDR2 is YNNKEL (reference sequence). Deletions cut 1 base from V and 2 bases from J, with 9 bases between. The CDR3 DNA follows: TGTGCCAGCAGCCAAGCGGGGGGACGCAATCAGCCCCAGCATTTT. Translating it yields CASSQAGGRNQPQHF.

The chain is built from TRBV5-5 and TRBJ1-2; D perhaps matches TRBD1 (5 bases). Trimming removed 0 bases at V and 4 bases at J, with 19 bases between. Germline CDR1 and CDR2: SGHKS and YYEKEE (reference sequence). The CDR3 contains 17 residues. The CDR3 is CASSLGGIGAKLYGYTF. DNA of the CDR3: TGTGCCAGCAGCTTGGGCGGAATAGGGGCGAAACTCTATGGCTACACCTTC. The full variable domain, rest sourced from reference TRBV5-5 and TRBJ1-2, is DAGVTQSPTHLIKTRGQQVTLRCSPISGHKSVSWYQQVLGQGPQFIFQYYEKEERGRGNFPDRFSARQFPNYSSELNVNALLLGDSALYLCASSLGGIGAKLYGYTFGSGTRLTVV.

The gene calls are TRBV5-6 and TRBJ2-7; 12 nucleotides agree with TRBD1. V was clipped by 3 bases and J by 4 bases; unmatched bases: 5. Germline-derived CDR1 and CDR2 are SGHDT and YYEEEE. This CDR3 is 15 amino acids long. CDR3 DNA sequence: TGTGCCAGCAGCTGGGACAGGGGGCGTGGATACGAGCAGTACTTC. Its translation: CASSWDRGRGYEQYF.

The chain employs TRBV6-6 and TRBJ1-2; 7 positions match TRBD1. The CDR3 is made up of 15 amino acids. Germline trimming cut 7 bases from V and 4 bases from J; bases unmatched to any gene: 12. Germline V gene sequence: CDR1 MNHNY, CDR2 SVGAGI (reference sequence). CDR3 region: CASTLRDRVGYGYTF. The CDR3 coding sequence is TGTGCCAGCACTCTAAGAGACAGGGTCGGCTATGGCTACACCTTC.

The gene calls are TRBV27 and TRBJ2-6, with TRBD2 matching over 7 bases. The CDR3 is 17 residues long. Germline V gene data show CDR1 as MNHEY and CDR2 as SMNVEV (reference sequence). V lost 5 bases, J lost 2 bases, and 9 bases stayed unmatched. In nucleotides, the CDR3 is TGTGCCAGCAGTCCCACCCCGGCGGGGGCTGGGGCCAACGTCCTGACTTTC. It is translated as CASSPTPAGAGANVLTF.

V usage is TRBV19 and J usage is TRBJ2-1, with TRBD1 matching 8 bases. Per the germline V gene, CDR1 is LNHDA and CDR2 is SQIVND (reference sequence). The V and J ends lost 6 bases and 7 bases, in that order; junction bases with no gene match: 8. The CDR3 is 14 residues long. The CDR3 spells CASRGRDRINEQFF. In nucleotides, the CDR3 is TGTGCCAGTAGGGGCCGGGACAGGATAAATGAGCAGTTCTTC.

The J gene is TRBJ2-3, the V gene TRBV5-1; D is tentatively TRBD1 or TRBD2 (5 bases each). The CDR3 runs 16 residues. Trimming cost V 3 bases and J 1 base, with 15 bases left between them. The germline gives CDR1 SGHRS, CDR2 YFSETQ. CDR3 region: CASSSGTLPGTDTQYF. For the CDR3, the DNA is TGCGCCAGCAGCTCCGGGACCCTCCCTGGCACAGATACGCAGTATTTT.

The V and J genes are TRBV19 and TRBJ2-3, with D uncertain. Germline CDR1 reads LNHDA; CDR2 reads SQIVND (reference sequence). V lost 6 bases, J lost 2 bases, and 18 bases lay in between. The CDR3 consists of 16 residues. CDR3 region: CASSFSGPRLTDTQYF. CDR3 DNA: TGTGCCAGTAGCTTTTCCGGTCCTAGGCTCACAGATACGCAGTATTTT.

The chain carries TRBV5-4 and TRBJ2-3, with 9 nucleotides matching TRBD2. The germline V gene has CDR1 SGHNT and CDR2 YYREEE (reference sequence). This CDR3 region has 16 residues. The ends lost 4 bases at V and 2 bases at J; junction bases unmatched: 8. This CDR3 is CASSPGSGGPTDTQYF. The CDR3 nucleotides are TGTGCCAGCAGCCCGGGGAGCGGGGGGCCCACAGATACGCAGTATTTT.

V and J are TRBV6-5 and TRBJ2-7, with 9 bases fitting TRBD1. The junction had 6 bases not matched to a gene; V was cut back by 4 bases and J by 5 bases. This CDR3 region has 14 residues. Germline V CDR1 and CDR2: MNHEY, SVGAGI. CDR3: CASSSWTGAHEQYF. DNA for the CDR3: TGTGCCAGCAGTTCCTGGACAGGGGCTCACGAGCAGTACTTC.

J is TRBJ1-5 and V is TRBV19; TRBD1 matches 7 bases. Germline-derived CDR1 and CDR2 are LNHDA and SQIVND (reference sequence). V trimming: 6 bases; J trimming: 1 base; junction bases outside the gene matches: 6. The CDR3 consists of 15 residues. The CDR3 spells CASSAQGKSNQPQHF. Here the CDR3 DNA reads TGTGCCAGTAGCGCACAGGGGAAAAGCAATCAGCCCCAGCATTTT.

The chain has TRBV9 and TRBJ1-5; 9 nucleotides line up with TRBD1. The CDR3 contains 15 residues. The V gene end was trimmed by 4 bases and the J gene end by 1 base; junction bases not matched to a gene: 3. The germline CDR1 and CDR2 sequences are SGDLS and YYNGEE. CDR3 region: CASSPGQGSNQPQHF. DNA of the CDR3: TGTGCCAGCAGCCCGGGACAGGGAAGCAATCAGCCCCAGCATTTT. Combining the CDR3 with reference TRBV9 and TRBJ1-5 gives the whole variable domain DSGVTQTPKHLITATGQRVTLRCSPRSGDLSVYWYQQSLDQGLQFLIQYYNGEERAKGNILERFSAQQFPDLHSELNLSSLELGDSALYFCASSPGQGSNQPQHFGDGTRLSIL.

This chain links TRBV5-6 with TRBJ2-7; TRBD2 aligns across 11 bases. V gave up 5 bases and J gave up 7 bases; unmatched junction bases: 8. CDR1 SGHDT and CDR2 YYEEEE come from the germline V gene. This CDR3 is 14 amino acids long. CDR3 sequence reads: CASSLSGRVREQYF. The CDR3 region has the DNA TGTGCCAGCAGTCTTAGCGGGAGGGTTAGGGAGCAGTACTTC. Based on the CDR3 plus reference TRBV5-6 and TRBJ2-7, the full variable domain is DAGVTQSPTHLIKTRGQQVTLRCSPKSGHDTVSWYQQALGQGPQFIFQYYEEEERQRGNFPDRFSGHQFPNYSSELNVNALLLGDSALYLCASSLSGRVREQYFGPGTRLTVT.

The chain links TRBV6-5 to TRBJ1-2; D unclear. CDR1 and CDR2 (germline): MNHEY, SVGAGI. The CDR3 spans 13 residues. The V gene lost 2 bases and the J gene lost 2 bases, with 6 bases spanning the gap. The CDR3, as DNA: TGTGCCAGCAGTTACACCCAAAACTATGGCTACACCTTC. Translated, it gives CASSYTQNYGYTF.

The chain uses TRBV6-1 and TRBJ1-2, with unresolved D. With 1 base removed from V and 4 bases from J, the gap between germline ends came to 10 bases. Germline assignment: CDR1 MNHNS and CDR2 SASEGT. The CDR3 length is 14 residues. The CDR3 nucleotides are TGTGCCAGCAGTGAAGTGCAGTCCCTCTATGGCTACACCTTC. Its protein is CASSEVQSLYGYTF.

The DNA of the CDR3 is TGTGCCATCAGTGAAGGGGCAAGCTATGGCTACACCTTC. Translated: CAISEGASYGYTF. The genes are TRBV10-3 and TRBJ1-2, with TRBD1 as a possible D gene (5 bases). CDR1 is ENHRY, CDR2 SYGVKD, per germline. The V end lost 3 bases, the J end lost 4 bases, and 9 bases lay between the germline ends. The CDR3 is made up of 13 amino acids.

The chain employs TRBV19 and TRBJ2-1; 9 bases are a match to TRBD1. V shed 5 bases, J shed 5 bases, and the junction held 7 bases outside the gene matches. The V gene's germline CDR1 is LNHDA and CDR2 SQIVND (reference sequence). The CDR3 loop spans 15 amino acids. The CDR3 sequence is CASSQPGQGHNEQFF. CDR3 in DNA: TGTGCCAGTAGTCAACCGGGACAGGGCCACAATGAGCAGTTCTTC.

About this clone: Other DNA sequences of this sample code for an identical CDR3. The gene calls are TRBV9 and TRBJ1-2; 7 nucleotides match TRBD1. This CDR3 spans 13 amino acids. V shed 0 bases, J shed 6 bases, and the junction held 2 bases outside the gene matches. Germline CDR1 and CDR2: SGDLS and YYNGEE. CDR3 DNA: TGTGCCAGCAGCGTAGGGCAGGGGGATGGCTACACCTTC. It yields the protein CASSVGQGDGYTF.

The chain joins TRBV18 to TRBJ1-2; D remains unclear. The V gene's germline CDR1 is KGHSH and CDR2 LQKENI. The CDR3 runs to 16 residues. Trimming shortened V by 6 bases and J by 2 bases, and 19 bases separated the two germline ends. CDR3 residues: CASSPRTVGLNYGYTF. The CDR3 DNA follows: TGTGCCAGCTCCCCCAGAACGGTCGGGTTAAACTATGGCTACACCTTC.